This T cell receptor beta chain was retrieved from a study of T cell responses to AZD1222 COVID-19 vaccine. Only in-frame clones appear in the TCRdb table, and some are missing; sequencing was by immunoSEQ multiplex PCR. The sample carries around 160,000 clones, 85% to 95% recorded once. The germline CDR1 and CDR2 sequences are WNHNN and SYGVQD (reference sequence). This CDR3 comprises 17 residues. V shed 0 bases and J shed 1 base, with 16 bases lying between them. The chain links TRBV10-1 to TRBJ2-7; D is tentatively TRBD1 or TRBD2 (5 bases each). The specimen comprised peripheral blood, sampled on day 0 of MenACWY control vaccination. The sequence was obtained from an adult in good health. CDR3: CASSESGPRDGSYEQYF. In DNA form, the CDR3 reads TGCGCCAGCAGTGAGTCGGGACCCCGGGACGGATCCTACGAGCAGTACTTC.